This is a list of T cell receptor beta chains from one sample in a study of T cell repertoires in cytomegalovirus infection. No antigen has been identified for these receptors. TCRdb recomputed calls from the reads with MiXCR, one row per CDR3 protein. This table holds about 920,000 distinct CDR3 sequences, approximately 31% found once. The sequencing used cultured CD8+ T cells from PBMCs, collected from culture after CMV antigen stimulation. All receptors derive from a human donor in good health (CMV status not recorded). Some clones in this sample may be carry-over from other donors' samples. Both conserved end residues are part of each CDR3. Each record gives: V gene, J gene, CDR3 protein.

>TRBV4-2|TRBJ2-3
CASSQGPGEMADTQYF
>TRBV2|TRBJ1-2
CASRAQGEANYGYTF
>TRBV7-6|TRBJ2-1
CASSPTIKPGDEQFF
>TRBV10-3|TRBJ2-1
CAISELAYNEQFF
>TRBV12-3/TRBV12-4|TRBJ1-4
CASRAASRNEKLFF
>TRBV7-6|TRBJ1-1
CASSFAPSGLNTEAFF
>TRBV6-5|TRBJ1-5
CASRPKQGARQPQHF
>TRBV7-9|TRBJ1-1
CASSSDRGLAQNTEAFF
>TRBV7-2|TRBJ1-3
CASSLESSKWSGNTIYF
>TRBV12-3/TRBV12-4|TRBJ2-1
CASTFRGYYNEQFF
>TRBV27|TRBJ1-6
CASRGDTSSYNSPLHF
>TRBV12-5|TRBJ2-5
CASGPTNTDPQYF
>TRBV7-6|TRBJ1-1
CASSLASSEAFF
>TRBV11-1|TRBJ2-1
CASSFGSSGNPNEQFF
>TRBV7-2|TRBJ2-7
CASSLPDRAVSYEQYF
>TRBV25-1|TRBJ1-2
CASSESADYGYTF
>TRBV7-8|TRBJ2-5
CASSEGRGIGGTQYF
>TRBV7-9|TRBJ2-5
CASSSPNEGGETQYF
>TRBV4-2|TRBJ2-7
CASSQDPLLAGGPYEQYF
>TRBV7-9|TRBJ2-5
CASSPRSSDGQETQYF
>TRBV6-8|TRBJ1-5
CASGWSDQPQHF
>TRBV5-4|TRBJ2-5
CASSLLSDRENYQETQYF
>TRBV6-1|TRBJ2-3
CASSRPGLAGTDTQYF
>TRBV7-9|TRBJ2-1
CASSARTNEQFF
>TRBV7-9|TRBJ2-7
CASSTTSFEQYF
>TRBV10-3|TRBJ2-1
CAISAPNYDEQFF
>TRBV4-1|TRBJ2-5
CASSRFKEDGGGETQYF
>TRBV27|TRBJ2-1
CASSSRGSRGDEQFF
>TRBV12-3/TRBV12-4|TRBJ2-3
CASSFLVEGARTDTQYF
>TRBV5-1|TRBJ2-7
CASSLRLGDRDEQYF
>TRBV6-8|TRBJ1-5
CASSYGQGVQPQHF
>TRBV7-6|TRBJ2-7
CASSLVDSRDYEQYF
>TRBV6-1|TRBJ2-1
CASRVARGLNNEQFF
>TRBV5-4|TRBJ1-2
CASSPDRDSYGYTF
>TRBV11-1|TRBJ2-3
CASSLTTAGYTDTQYF
>TRBV20-1|TRBJ1-1
CSARDSRSPLDTEAFF
>TRBV6-4|TRBJ1-2
CASSDSGQGARGYTF
>TRBV7-8|TRBJ2-1
CASSPHLDLYNEQFF
>TRBV27|TRBJ2-5
CASRTGLGAQYF
>TRBV24-1|TRBJ2-1
CATSDSGGYNEQFF
>TRBV7-2|TRBJ1-2
CASSFPGYRGSGYTF
>TRBV23-1|TRBJ1-2
CASSHEPNRYGYTF
>TRBV12-3/TRBV12-4|TRBJ2-7
CASRSSGGPDREQYF
>TRBV6-1|TRBJ1-1
CASSYGGLVMNTEAFF
>TRBV19|TRBJ2-7
CASSIGPRGTMWEQYF
>TRBV27|TRBJ2-2
CASSFIGVGTGELFF
>TRBV12-3/TRBV12-4|TRBJ1-2
CASSFTLYYGYTF
>TRBV27|TRBJ2-5
CASSVRGARQETQYF
>TRBV2|TRBJ1-5
CASKTGYQPQHF
>TRBV6-2/TRBV6-3|TRBJ2-5
CASTASALAGGQTQYF
>TRBV5-6|TRBJ1-1
CASRVGQGWGTEAFF
>TRBV6-6|TRBJ1-2
CASSYSGGADGYTF
>TRBV7-9|TRBJ1-6
CASSLAEAGNGSPLHF
>TRBV5-1|TRBJ2-5
CASSLAVFTIQETQYF
>TRBV27|TRBJ2-7
CASSLGNRPLTYEQYF